Following are 18 T cell receptor beta chains from one sample sequenced in a study of blood T cell repertoires in COVID-19. Profiled with immunoSEQ multiplex PCR; TCRdb holds only in-frame clones, not every one. The sample records some 310,000 clones, about nine tenths being singletons. The sample comprised peripheral blood. The receptors were gathered from a young woman with COVID-19, enrolled during active disease.

The rearrangement uses TRBV6-1 and TRBJ1-1; possible D gene TRBD1, 6 bases. Deletions cut 3 bases from V and 5 bases from J, with 13 bases between. Germline V gene lookup returns CDR1 MNHNS and CDR2 SASEGT. The CDR3 consists of 14 residues. CDR3 DNA: TGTGCCAGCAGTGATCCCTCGAGGGGGACTGAAGCTTTCTTT. Its translation: CASSDPSRGTEAFF.

This chain connects TRBV9 to TRBJ1-1, with 7 nucleotides matching TRBD1. The CDR3 has 14 amino acids. V was clipped by 3 bases and J by 6 bases; unmatched bases: 8. Germline V gene data show CDR1 as SGDLS and CDR2 as YYNGEE. The CDR3 DNA reads as TGTGCCAGCAGCGCCCTGGACAGGCTCGCTGAAGCTTTCTTT. This translates into CASSALDRLAEAFF.

This CDR3 is CASSKEGTGFENEQFF. The CDR3 DNA reads TGTGCCAGCAGCAAAGAGGGCACAGGGTTCGAGAATGAGCAGTTCTTC. The chain joins TRBV21-1 to TRBJ2-1; the table gives TRBD1 as D, unverified against the DNA. TRBV21-1 corresponds to a pseudogene. This CDR3 is built from 16 residues.

On this clone itself: Germline and junction disagree at one end, which may indicate a read error. V and J are TRBV6-1 and TRBJ2-1, with TRBD2 matching 12 bases. There are 15 residues in the CDR3. CDR1 is MNHNS and CDR2 is SASEGT in the germline V gene. In DNA form, the CDR3 reads TGTGCCAGCAGCGAAGATCTAGCGGGAGGGCTTCCACAGTTCTTC. Translating it yields CASSEDLAGGLPQFF.

The rearrangement joins TRBV5-4 to TRBJ1-2, with D possibly matching TRBD1 (5 bases). Trimming shortened V by 4 bases and J by 5 bases, and 6 bases separated the two germline ends. The CDR3 contains 11 residues. Germline V gene lookup returns CDR1 SGHNT and CDR2 YYREEE (reference sequence). DNA of the CDR3: TGTGCCAGCAGCGGGGGGTATGGCTACACCTTC. It specifies CASSGGYGYTF. Looking up the rest from reference TRBV5-4 and TRBJ1-2 gives the full variable domain: ETGVTQSPTHLIKTRGQQVTLRCSSQSGHNTVSWYQQALGQGPQFIFQYYREEENGRGNFPPRFSGLQFPNYSSELNVNALELDDSALYLCASSGGYGYTFGSGTRLTVV.

This clone has just one count. This rearrangement joins TRBV15 to TRBJ1-2, with 8 bases aligning to TRBD1. The trim removed 3 bases at V and 3 bases at J, leaving 6 bases unmatched. The CDR3 has 15 residues. CDR1 is LNHNV, CDR2 YYDKDF, per germline (reference sequence). CDR3 nucleotide sequence: TGTGCCACCAGCAGGAGACAGGGGTCGGACTATGGCTACACCTTC. The encoded protein is CATSRRQGSDYGYTF.

This clone has just a few counts. The chain has TRBV9 and TRBJ1-1; D not resolved. Trimming took off 4 bases at V and 0 bases at J, with 7 bases between the two ends. The CDR3 loop spans 13 amino acids. Germline lookup yields CDR1 SGDLS and CDR2 YYNGEE. The CDR3 bases are TGTGCCAGCAGCCTCCAGATGAACACTGAAGCTTTCTTT. Translated, it gives CASSLQMNTEAFF. Full variable domain (missing parts from reference TRBV9 and TRBJ1-1): DSGVTQTPKHLITATGQRVTLRCSPRSGDLSVYWYQQSLDQGLQFLIQYYNGEERAKGNILERFSAQQFPDLHSELNLSSLELGDSALYFCASSLQMNTEAFFGQGTRLTVV.

V gene TRBV28 combines with J gene TRBJ1-1; D gene uncertain. The CDR3 loop spans 14 amino acids. The V gene's germline CDR1 is MDHEN and CDR2 SYDVKM. V was pared by 2 bases and J by 0 bases, with 7 bases between. The CDR3 sequence is CASSLREMNTEAFF. The DNA of the CDR3 is TGTGCCAGCAGTTTACGAGAAATGAACACTGAAGCTTTCTTT.

This clone was observed a single time. The rearrangement links TRBV29-1 to TRBJ2-3; D is possibly TRBD2 (5 bases). Germline values: CDR1 SQVTM, CDR2 ANQGSEA. CDR3 size: 13 residues. V lost 8 bases, J lost 0 bases, and 12 bases lay in between. The CDR3 DNA reads as TGCAGCTCAACGACTACTAGCACAGATACGCAGTATTTT. This sequence encodes CSSTTTSTDTQYF.

This clone was seen only a few times. V and J are TRBV18 and TRBJ1-2; 8 bases align to TRBD1. The CDR3 runs 14 residues. J lost 6 bases, V lost 2 bases, and 5 bases had no gene match. Germline CDR1 is KGHSH and CDR2 is LQKENI. The CDR3 DNA is TGTGCCAGCTCACCAGTCCAGGGGGCTGATGGCTACACCTTC. Encoded protein: CASSPVQGADGYTF. Combining the CDR3 with reference TRBV18 and TRBJ1-2 gives the whole variable domain NAGVMQNPRHLVRRRGQEARLRCSPMKGHSHVYWYRQLPEEGLKFMVYLQKENIIDESGMPKERFSAEFPKEGPSILRIQQVVRGDSAAYFCASSPVQGADGYTFGSGTRLTVV.

The V and J genes are TRBV7-9 and TRBJ1-6; 7 positions agree with TRBD1. This CDR3 has 14 residues. With 1 base clipped from V and 9 bases from J, the junction kept 3 bases outside the gene matches. Germline CDR1 and CDR2: SEHNR and FQNEAQ (reference sequence). CDR3 region: CASSLGQGSSPLHF. CDR3 sequence (DNA): TGTGCCAGCAGCTTAGGACAGGGAAGTTCACCCCTCCACTTT.

The J gene is TRBJ2-7, the V gene TRBV27; maybe TRBD2 (5 bases). The germline CDR1 and CDR2 sequences are MNHEY and SMNVEV (reference sequence). The CDR3 is 14 amino acids. V dropped 5 bases and J dropped 7 bases, with 18 bases sitting between them. CDR3 bases: TGTGCCAGCAGTCTGCTACCACTAGTAGGGGAGCAGTACTTC. Protein product: CASSLLPLVGEQYF.

This chain links TRBV10-3 with TRBJ1-1; the D gene is possibly TRBD1 (6 bases). CDR1 is ENHRY, CDR2 SYGVKD, per germline. Trimming shortened V by 7 bases and J by 1 base, and 19 bases separated the two germline ends. CDR3 length: 16 residues. Here the CDR3 DNA reads TGTGCCATCAAGCCGTCCGGGACAACCCCGAACACTGAAGCTTTCTTT. Translating it yields CAIKPSGTTPNTEAFF.

This clone was observed a single time. The chain carries TRBV5-5 and TRBJ2-3; tentative D call: TRBD2 (6 bases). From germline, CDR1 is SGHKS and CDR2 YYEKEE (reference sequence). Trimming took 0 bases from V and 6 from J, leaving 11 bases between them. There are 14 residues in the CDR3. The CDR3 DNA sequence: TGTGCCAGCAGCTTGGGGCTTGGAGGGGATACGCAGTATTTT. Its protein is CASSLGLGGDTQYF.

The chain couples TRBV18 to TRBJ1-2, with 10 nucleotides matching TRBD1. Losses at the gene ends were 5 bases for V and 6 bases for J; bases not matched to a gene: 12. This CDR3 spans 16 amino acids. Looked up from germline, CDR1 is KGHSH and CDR2 is LQKENI. DNA of the CDR3: TGTGCCAGCTCAGCCACCGGGACAGGGGTTTGGGATGGCTACACCTTC. Translation gives CASSATGTGVWDGYTF.

The V and J genes are TRBV19 and TRBJ2-6, with D unresolved. Germline values: CDR1 LNHDA, CDR2 SQIVND (reference sequence). The CDR3 covers 14 residues. V lost 7 bases and J 4 bases, leaving 11 bases between the germline ends. CDR3 nucleotide sequence: TGTGCCAGTACCGCGAATACGGGGGCCAACGTCCTGACTTTC. It codes for CASTANTGANVLTF.

The chain uses TRBV3-1 (or the pseudogene TRBV3-2) and TRBJ2-3; 7 bases line up with TRBD1. This CDR3 comprises 19 residues. The V gene's germline CDR1 is LGHDT and CDR2 YNNKEL (reference sequence). Unmatched junction bases numbered 16, after V lost 0 bases and J lost 4 bases. CDR3 coding DNA: TGTGCCAGCAGCCAAGACCGGAGCCCGGGACAGACTGTTTCAGATACGCAGTATTTT. Protein product: CASSQDRSPGQTVSDTQYF.

The chain links TRBV29-1 to TRBJ2-5; the D is unclear. This CDR3 is built from 15 residues. The V gene lost 2 bases and the J gene lost 2 bases, with 15 bases spanning the gap. CDR1 and CDR2 from the germline V gene are SQVTM and ANQGSEA. The CDR3 DNA follows: TGCAGCGTTGAATTCTTGGAGCCCGGGCAAGAGACCCAGTACTTC. It codes for CSVEFLEPGQETQYF.